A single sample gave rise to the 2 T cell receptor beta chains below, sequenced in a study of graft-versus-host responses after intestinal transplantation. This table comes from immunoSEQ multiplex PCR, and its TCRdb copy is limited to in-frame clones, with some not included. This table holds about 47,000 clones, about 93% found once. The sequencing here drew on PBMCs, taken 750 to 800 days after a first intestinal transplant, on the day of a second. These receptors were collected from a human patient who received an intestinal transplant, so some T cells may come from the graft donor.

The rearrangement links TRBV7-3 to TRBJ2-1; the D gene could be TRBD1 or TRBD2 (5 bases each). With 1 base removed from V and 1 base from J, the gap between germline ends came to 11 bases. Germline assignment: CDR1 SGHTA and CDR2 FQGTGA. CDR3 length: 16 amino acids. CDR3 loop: CASSLRGIGSYNEQFF. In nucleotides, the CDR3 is TGTGCCAGCAGCTTAAGGGGGATCGGGTCCTACAATGAGCAGTTCTTC.

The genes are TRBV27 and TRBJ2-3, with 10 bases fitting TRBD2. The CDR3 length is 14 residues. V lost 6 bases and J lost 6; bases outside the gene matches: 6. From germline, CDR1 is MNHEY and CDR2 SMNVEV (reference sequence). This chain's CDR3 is CASSHPSGSDTQYF. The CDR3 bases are TGTGCCAGCAGCCACCCTAGCGGGAGTGATACGCAGTATTTT.